This T cell receptor beta chain was identified in a study of blood T cell repertoires in COVID-19. This clone came up once. Living in 24 US areas, the participants were between roughly 18 and 89 years of age. The repertoire was sequenced with immunoSEQ multiplex PCR; TCRdb's copy has only in-frame clones and lacks some. The profile covers over 250,000 clones, with 87% appearing a single time and 8.5% to 10% taken by the ten largest. CDR3 length equals 11 residues. V was pared by 4 bases and J by 9 bases, with 9 bases between. The V gene is TRBV12-3 or TRBV12-4, the J gene TRBJ1-2; D gene ambiguous. The sequenced sample was PBMCs or T cells enriched from blood (not recorded which). The origin of this receptor is a woman aged 18-29 years who had recovered from COVID-19. The CDR3 loop is CASSSRDRYTF. CDR3 nucleotide sequence: TGTGCCAGCAGTTCGAGGGATCGCTACACCTTC.